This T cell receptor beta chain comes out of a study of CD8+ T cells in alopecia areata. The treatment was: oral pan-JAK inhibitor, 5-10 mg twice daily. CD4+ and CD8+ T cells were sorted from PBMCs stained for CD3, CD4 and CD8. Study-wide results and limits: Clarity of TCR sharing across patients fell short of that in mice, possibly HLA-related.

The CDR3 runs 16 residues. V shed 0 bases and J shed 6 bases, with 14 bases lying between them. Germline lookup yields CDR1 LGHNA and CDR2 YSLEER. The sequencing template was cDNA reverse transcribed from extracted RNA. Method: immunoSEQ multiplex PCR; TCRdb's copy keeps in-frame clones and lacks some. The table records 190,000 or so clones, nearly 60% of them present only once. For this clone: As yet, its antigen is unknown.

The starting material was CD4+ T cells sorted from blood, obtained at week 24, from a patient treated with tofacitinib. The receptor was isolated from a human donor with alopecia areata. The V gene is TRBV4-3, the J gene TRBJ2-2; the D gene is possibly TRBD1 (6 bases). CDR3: CASSQDGRAGAGELFF. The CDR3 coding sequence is TGCGCCAGCAGCCAAGATGGAAGGGCAGGGGCCGGGGAGCTGTTTTTT.